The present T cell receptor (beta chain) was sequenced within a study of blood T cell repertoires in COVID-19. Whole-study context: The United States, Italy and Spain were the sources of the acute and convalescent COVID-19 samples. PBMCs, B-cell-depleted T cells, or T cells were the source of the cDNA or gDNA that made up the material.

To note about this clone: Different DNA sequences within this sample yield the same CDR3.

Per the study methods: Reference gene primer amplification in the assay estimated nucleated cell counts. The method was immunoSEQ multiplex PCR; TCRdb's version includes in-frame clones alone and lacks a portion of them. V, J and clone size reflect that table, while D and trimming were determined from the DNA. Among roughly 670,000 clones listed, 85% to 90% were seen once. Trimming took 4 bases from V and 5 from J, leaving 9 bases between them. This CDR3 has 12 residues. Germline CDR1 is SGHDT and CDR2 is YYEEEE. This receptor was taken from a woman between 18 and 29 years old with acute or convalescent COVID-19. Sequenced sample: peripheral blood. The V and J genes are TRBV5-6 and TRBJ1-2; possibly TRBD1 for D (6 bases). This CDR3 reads CASSPTGYGYTF. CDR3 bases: TGTGCCAGCAGCCCAACAGGGTATGGCTACACCTTC.